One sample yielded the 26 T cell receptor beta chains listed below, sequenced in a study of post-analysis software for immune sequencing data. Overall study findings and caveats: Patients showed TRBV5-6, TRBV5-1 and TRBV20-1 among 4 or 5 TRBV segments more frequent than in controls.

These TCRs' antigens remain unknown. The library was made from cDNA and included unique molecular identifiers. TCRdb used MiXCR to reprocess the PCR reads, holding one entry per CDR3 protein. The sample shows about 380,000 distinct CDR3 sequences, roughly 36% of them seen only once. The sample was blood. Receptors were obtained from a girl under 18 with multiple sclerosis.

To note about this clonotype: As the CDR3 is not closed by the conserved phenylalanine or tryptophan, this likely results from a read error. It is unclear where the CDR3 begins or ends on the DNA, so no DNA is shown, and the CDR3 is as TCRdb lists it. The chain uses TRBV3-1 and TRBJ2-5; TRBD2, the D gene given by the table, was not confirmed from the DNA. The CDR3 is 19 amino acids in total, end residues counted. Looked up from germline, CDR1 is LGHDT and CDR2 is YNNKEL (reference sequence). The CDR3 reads CASSERGLAGEGGRETEYC.

The CDR3 DNA reads as TGTGCCAGCTCACCACCTCGGGCCGACACAGATACGCAGTATTTT. Translated, it gives CASSPPRADTDTQYF. V usage is TRBV18 and J usage is TRBJ2-3; D is ambiguous. Per the germline V gene, CDR1 is KGHSH and CDR2 is LQKENI. Trimming shortened V by 0 bases and J by 2 bases, and 9 bases separated the two germline ends. The CDR3 extends over 15 amino acids.

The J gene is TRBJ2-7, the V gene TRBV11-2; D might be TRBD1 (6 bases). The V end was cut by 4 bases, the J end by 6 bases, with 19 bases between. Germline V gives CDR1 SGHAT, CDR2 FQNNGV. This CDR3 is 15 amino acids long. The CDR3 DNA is TGTGCCAGCAGCTCTATACAGGGTCGGGGTGTCGAGCAGTACTTC. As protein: CASSSIQGRGVEQYF.

Here the CDR3 reads CASTAQRGILLYYNEQFF. In nucleotides, the CDR3 is TGTGCCAGCACCGCTCAGCGGGGGATCCTCCTGTATTACAATGAGCAGTTCTTC. The chain couples TRBV28 to TRBJ2-1; TRBD2 matches at 8 bases. CDR3 length: 18 amino acids. The V gene's germline CDR1 is MDHEN and CDR2 SYDVKM. J gave up 4 bases and V 7 bases, and 18 bases lay outside the gene matches.

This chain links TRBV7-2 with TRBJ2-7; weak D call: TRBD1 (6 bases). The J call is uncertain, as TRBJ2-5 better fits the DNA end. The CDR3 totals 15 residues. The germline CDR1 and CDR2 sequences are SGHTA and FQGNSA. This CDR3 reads CASSLRAIGGETQYF. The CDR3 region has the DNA TGTGCCAGCAGCTTACGGGCAATAGGGGGAGAGACCCAGTACTTC.

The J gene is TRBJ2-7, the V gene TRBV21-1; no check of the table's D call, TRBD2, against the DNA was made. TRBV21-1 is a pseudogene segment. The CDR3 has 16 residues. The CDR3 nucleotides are TGTGCCAGCAGCATCCACGGGACTAGCGGGTCCTACGAGCAGTACTTC. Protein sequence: CASSIHGTSGSYEQYF.

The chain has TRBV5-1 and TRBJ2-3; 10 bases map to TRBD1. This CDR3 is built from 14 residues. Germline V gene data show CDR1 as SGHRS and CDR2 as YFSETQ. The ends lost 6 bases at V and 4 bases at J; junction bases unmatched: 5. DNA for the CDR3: TGCGCCAGCAACCCGGGACAGGGGTCAGATACGCAGTATTTT. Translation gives CASNPGQGSDTQYF.

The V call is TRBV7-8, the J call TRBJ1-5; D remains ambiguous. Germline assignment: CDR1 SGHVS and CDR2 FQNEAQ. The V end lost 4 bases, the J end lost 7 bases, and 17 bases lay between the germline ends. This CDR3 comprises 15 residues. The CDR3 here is CASSSKDPGGQPQHF. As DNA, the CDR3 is TGTGCCAGCAGCTCGAAGGACCCGGGCGGGCAGCCCCAGCATTTT.

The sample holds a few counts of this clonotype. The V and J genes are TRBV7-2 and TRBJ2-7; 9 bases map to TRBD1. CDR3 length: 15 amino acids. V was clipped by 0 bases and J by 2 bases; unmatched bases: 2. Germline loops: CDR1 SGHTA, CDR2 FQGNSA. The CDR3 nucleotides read TGTGCCAGCAGCTTAGCGGGACAGGGTGCCTACGAGCAGTACTTC. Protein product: CASSLAGQGAYEQYF.

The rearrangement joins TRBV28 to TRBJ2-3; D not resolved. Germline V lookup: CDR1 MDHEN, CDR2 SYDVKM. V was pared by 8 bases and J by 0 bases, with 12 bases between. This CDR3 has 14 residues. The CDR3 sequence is CASRREYSTDTQYF. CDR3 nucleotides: TGTGCCAGCCGACGAGAGTACAGCACAGATACGCAGTATTTT.

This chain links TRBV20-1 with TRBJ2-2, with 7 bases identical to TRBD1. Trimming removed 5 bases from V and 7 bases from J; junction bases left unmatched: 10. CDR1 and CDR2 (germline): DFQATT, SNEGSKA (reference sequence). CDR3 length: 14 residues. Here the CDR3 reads CSAAQGEFNGELFF. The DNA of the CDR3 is TGCAGTGCTGCTCAGGGGGAATTTAACGGGGAGCTGTTTTTT.

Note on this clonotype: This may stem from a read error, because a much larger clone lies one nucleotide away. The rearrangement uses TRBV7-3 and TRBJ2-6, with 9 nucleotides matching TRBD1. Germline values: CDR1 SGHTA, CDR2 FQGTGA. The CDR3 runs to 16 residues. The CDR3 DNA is TGTGCCAGCAGCTCACAGGGGGCGGCTGGGGCCAACGTCCCGACTTTC. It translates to CASSSQGAAGANVPTF.

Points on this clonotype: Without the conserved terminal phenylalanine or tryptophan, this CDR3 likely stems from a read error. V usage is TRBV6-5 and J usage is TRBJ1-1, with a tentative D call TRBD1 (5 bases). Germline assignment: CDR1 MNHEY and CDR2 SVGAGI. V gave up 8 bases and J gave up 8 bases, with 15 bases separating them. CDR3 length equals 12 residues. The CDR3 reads CASQRSRDEAFV. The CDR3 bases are TGTGCCAGCCAACGATCCCGGGACGAAGCTTTCGTT.

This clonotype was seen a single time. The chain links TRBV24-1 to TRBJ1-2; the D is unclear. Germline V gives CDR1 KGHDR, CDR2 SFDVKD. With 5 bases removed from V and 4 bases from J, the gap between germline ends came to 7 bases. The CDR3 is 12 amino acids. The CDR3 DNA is TGTGCCACCAGTGTTGGATCCTATGGCTACACCTTC. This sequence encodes CATSVGSYGYTF.

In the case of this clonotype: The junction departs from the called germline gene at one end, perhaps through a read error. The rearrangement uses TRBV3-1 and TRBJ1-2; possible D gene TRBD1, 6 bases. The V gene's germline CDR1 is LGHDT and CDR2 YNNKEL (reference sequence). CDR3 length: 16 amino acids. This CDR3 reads CASGQEASGAWYGYTF. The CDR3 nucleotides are TGTGCCAGCGGCCAAGAAGCGTCAGGGGCTTGGTATGGCTACACCTTC.

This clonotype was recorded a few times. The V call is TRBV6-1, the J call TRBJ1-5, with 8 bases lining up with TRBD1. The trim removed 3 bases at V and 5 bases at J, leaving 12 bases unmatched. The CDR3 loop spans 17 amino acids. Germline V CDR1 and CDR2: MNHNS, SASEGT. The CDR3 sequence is CASSDDRGPPVDQPQHF. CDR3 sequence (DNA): TGTGCCAGCAGTGACGACAGGGGTCCCCCGGTGGATCAGCCCCAGCATTTT.

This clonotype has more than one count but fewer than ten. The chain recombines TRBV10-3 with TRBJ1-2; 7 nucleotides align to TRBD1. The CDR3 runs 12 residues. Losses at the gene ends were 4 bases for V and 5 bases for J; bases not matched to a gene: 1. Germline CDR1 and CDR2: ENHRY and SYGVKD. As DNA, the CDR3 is TGTGCCATCAGTGGACAGGGATATGGCTACACCTTC. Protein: CAISGQGYGYTF.

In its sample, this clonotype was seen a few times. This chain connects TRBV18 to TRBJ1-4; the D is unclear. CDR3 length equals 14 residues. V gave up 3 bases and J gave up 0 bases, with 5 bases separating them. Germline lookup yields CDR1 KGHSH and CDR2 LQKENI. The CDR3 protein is CASSPKATNEKLFF. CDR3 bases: TGTGCCAGCTCACCGAAGGCAACTAATGAAAAACTGTTTTTT.

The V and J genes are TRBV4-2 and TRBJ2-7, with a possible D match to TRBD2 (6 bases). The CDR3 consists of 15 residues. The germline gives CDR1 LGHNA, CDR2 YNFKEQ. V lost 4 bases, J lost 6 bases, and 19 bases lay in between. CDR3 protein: CASSPTGTGAIEQYF. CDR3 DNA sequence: TGTGCCAGCAGCCCGACCGGGACGGGAGCGATCGAGCAGTACTTC.

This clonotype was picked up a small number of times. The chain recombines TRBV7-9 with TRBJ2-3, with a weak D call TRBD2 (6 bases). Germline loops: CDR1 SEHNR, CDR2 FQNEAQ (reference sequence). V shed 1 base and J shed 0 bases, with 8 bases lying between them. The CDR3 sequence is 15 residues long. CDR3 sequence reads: CASSLDGGSTDTQYF. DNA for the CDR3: TGTGCCAGCAGCTTAGATGGGGGGAGCACAGATACGCAGTATTTT.

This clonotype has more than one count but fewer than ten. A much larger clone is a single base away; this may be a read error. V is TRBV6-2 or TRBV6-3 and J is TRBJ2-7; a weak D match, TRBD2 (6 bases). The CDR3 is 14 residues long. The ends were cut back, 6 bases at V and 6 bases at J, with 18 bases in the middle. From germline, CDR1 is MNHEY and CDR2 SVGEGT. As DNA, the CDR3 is TGTGCCAGCAGGAGACGTTCGCCCGGGGGCGAGCAGTACTTC. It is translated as CASRRRSPGGEQYF.

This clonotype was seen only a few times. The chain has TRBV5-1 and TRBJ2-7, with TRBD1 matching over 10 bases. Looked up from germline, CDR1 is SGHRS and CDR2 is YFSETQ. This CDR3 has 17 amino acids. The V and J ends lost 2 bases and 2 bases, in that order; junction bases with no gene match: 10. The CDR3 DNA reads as TGCGCCAGCAGCTTCGTGTCCGGGACAGGGGAGACCTACGAGCAGTACTTC. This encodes CASSFVSGTGETYEQYF.

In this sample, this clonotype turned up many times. The CDR3 here is CASSYSRLALGDTQYF. The CDR3 nucleotides read TGTGCCAGCAGTTACTCGAGGCTAGCGCTGGGGGATACGCAGTATTTT. The rearrangement uses TRBV6-5 and TRBJ2-3; tentative D call: TRBD2 (6 bases). Germline V gene sequence: CDR1 MNHEY, CDR2 SVGAGI. Trimming took 0 bases from V and 6 from J, leaving 16 bases between them. The CDR3 sequence is 16 residues long.

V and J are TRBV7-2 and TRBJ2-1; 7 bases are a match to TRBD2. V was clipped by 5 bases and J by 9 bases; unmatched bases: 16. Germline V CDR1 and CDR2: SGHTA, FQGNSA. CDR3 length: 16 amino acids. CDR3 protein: CASSQSGEVGVGEQFF. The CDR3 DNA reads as TGTGCCAGCAGCCAAAGCGGGGAGGTGGGGGTCGGTGAGCAGTTCTTC. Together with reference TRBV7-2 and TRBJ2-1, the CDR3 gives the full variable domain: GAGVSQSPSNKVTEKGKDVELRCDPISGHTALYWYRQSLGQGLEFLIYFQGNSAPDKSGLPSDRFSAERTGGSVSTLTIQRTQQEDSAVYLCASSQSGEVGVGEQFFGPGTRLTVL.

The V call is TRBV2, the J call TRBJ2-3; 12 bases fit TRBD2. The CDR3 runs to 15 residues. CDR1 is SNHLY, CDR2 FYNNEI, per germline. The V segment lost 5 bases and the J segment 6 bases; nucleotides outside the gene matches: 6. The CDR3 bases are TGTGCCAGCAGTAGGACTAGCGGGGTACCGGATACGCAGTATTTT. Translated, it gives CASSRTSGVPDTQYF.

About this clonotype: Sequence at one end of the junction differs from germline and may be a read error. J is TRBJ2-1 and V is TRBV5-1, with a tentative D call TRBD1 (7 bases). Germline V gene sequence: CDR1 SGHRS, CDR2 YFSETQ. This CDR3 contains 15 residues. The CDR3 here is CVSSLGAGGFDEQFF. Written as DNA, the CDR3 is TGCGTCAGCAGCTTGGGGGCAGGGGGGTTCGATGAGCAGTTCTTC.